Listed below are T cell receptor beta chains from one sample, sequenced in a study of cytotoxic CD8 clonotypes in ibrutinib-treated CLL. Assay used: immunoSEQ multiplex PCR; TCRdb lists only in-frame clones, some missing. The data hold 250,000 to 350,000 clones, with 65% to 85% observed a single time. Specimen: PBMCs, collected at disease progression, from a patient treated with ibrutinib. These receptors originate from a human donor with chronic lymphocytic leukemia. Each CDR3 is given with its conserved first and last residue. Fields, in order: V gene, J gene, clone size, CDR3 protein. The size field is filled for only some rows; it gives once, few, many or a size class.

v_gene: TRBV5-1
j_gene: TRBJ1-1
abundance: NA
CDR3aa: CASSLGTGGGAVTEAFF

v_gene: TRBV10-3
j_gene: TRBJ2-7
abundance: few
CDR3aa: CAIREDSTYEQYF

v_gene: TRBV6-5
j_gene: TRBJ2-3
abundance: NA
CDR3aa: CASSSPDTQYF

v_gene: TRBV25-1
j_gene: TRBJ2-2
abundance: NA
CDR3aa: CASSAGGIGELFF

v_gene: TRBV7-9
j_gene: TRBJ2-4
abundance: once
CDR3aa: CASSSDENIQYF

v_gene: TRBV6-5
j_gene: TRBJ2-3
abundance: NA
CDR3aa: CASSYRDRTDTQYF

v_gene: TRBV6-6
j_gene: TRBJ2-2
abundance: NA
CDR3aa: CASSPRTGELFF

v_gene: TRBV5-1
j_gene: TRBJ2-7
abundance: NA
CDR3aa: CASSLAGTGPYEQYF

v_gene: TRBV2
j_gene: TRBJ1-3
abundance: NA
CDR3aa: CASSPEGRRLSGNTIYF

v_gene: TRBV19
j_gene: TRBJ2-7
abundance: NA
CDR3aa: CASSPSRTGLSYEQYF

v_gene: TRBV28
j_gene: TRBJ1-5
abundance: NA
CDR3aa: CASSLPVPGGKSPQHF

v_gene: TRBV5-1
j_gene: TRBJ2-5
abundance: NA
CDR3aa: CASSPYARGKWETQYF

v_gene: TRBV10-1
j_gene: TRBJ1-4
abundance: NA
CDR3aa: CASSPGQGVLFF

v_gene: TRBV29-1
j_gene: TRBJ2-5
abundance: NA
CDR3aa: CSVSSGGAHETQYF

v_gene: TRBV2
j_gene: TRBJ1-3
abundance: NA
CDR3aa: CASSVGTAFSGNTIYF

v_gene: TRBV29-1
j_gene: TRBJ2-7
abundance: NA
CDR3aa: CSVGDRVSYEQYF

v_gene: TRBV9
j_gene: TRBJ1-1
abundance: NA
CDR3aa: CASSTNREVNTEAFF

v_gene: TRBV15
j_gene: TRBJ1-2
abundance: NA
CDR3aa: CATMVDLRSGSYGYTF

v_gene: TRBV12-5
j_gene: TRBJ1-2
abundance: NA
CDR3aa: CASGFIRGRVSDGYTF

v_gene: TRBV4-1
j_gene: TRBJ2-3
abundance: NA
CDR3aa: CASSQERREGDTQYF

v_gene: TRBV7-9
j_gene: TRBJ1-2
abundance: NA
CDR3aa: CASSLGGQGWDGYTF

v_gene: TRBV11-2
j_gene: TRBJ1-2
abundance: NA
CDR3aa: CASSSRDAPPYGYTF

v_gene: TRBV6-6
j_gene: TRBJ2-7
abundance: NA
CDR3aa: CASGLVYEQYF

v_gene: TRBV10-3
j_gene: TRBJ2-7
abundance: NA
CDR3aa: CAISEIRGENYEQYF

v_gene: TRBV7-9
j_gene: TRBJ1-5
abundance: NA
CDR3aa: CASSLGTGNHQPQHF

v_gene: TRBV18
j_gene: TRBJ1-1
abundance: NA
CDR3aa: CASSRGHRNTEAFF

v_gene: TRBV9
j_gene: TRBJ2-3
abundance: NA
CDR3aa: CASSVGSGGAGTDTQYF

v_gene: TRBV7-3
j_gene: TRBJ2-3
abundance: NA
CDR3aa: CASSLMRGTDTQYF

v_gene: TRBV5-5
j_gene: TRBJ2-7
abundance: NA
CDR3aa: CASSFPGQHKPYEQYF

v_gene: TRBV5-6
j_gene: TRBJ2-7
abundance: NA
CDR3aa: CASSPLTRGEQYF

v_gene: TRBV5-1
j_gene: TRBJ2-7
abundance: NA
CDR3aa: CASSPLSGATYEQYF